The 17 T cell receptor beta chains presented below share a single source sample, sequenced in a study of Tregs in tolerant kidney transplant recipients (dated by TCRdb to the late 2010s). The library was built by means of the immunoSEQ multiplex PCR assay. TCRdb carries this immuneACCESS record with in-frame sequences only. Its versions omit some clonotypes, under half of them owing to an unresolved V gene in the studies checked, with the rest unexplained. This sample's table carries some 30,000 clones. The ten largest clonotypes hold about 1.9% of the sample. The transplants used related donors along with nonmyeloablative bone marrow transplantation, and in the human trials mixed chimerism was transient. The sequencing used CD4+ T cells from blood (PBMCs), collected 24 months after the transplant. Every receptor here comes from a human patient who received a combined kidney and bone marrow transplant. Following a transplant, some T cells may be graft donor cells, not patient cells.

Turning to this clone: The read ends 3 residues before the CDR3 terminus; that terminus is restored from the germline J gene. The genes are TRBV5-1 and TRBJ2-7, with 9 nucleotides matching TRBD2. V shed 2 bases and J 0 bases; nucleotides not matched to a gene: 0. The CDR3 has 14 residues. Germline CDR1 and CDR2: SGHRS and YFSETQ. The CDR3 DNA, read in part, is TGCGCCAGCAGCTTAGCGGGAGGCTCCTACGAG. Protein sequence: CASSLAGGSYE. The whole CDR3 sequence reads CASSLAGGSYEQYF. The whole variable domain, remainder taken from reference TRBV5-1 and TRBJ2-7, is KAGVTQTPRYLIKTRGQQVTLSCSPISGHRSVSWYQQTPGQGLQFLFEYFSETQRNKGNFPGRFSGRQFSNSRSEMNVSTLELGDSALYLCASSLAGGSYEQYFGPGTRLTVT.

Turning to this clone: The read comes to an end 3 residues before the CDR3 does, leaving the germline J gene to fill in the end. This chain uses TRBV28 with TRBJ2-1; 9 positions match TRBD2. With V trimmed by 10 bases and J by 9 bases, 16 bases remained unmatched. Germline CDR1 and CDR2: MDHEN and SYDVKM. The CDR3 covers 15 residues. CDR3 protein: CATGARSGRYGEQFF. CDR3 DNA (partial): TGTGCCACTGGGGCTCGTAGCGGGAGATATGGTGAG. Full variable domain (missing parts from reference TRBV28 and TRBJ2-1): DVKVTQSSRYLVKRTGEKVFLECVQDMDHENMFWYRQDPGLGLRLIYFSYDVKMKEKGDIPEGYSVSREKKERFSLILESASTNQTSMYLCATGARSGRYGEQFFGPGTRLTVL.

The CDR3 bases that were read are TGTGCCTCGAAGGGGTGGGGAGTCGGGAACACTGAA. Amino acids: CASKGWGVGNTE. The full CDR3 sequence reads CASKGWGVGNTEAFF. This rearrangement joins TRBV30 to TRBJ1-1; possibly TRBD1 for D (5 bases). The read stops 3 residues short of the end of the CDR3; the missing end is completed from the germline J gene. The V gene lost 7 bases and the J gene lost 1 base, with 19 bases spanning the gap. The CDR3 loop spans 15 amino acids. From germline, CDR1 is GTSNPN and CDR2 SVGIG (reference sequence).

To note about this clone: The missing CDR3 end, 3 residues past where the read stops, is filled in from the germline J gene. The chain employs TRBV6-1 and TRBJ1-5; tentatively, D is TRBD1 (5 bases). The germline gives CDR1 MNHNS, CDR2 SASEGT. The CDR3 consists of 13 residues. Trimming stripped 3 bases from V and 6 bases from J, with 9 bases between. This CDR3 reads CASSERGSQPQHF. CDR3 bases read: TGTGCCAGCAGTGAGAGGGGCAGTCAGCCC.

On this clone: The read terminates 3 residues before the CDR3 end, so the remaining end is supplied by the germline J gene. The chain employs TRBV20-1 and TRBJ1-2; 7 positions match TRBD1. This CDR3 contains 13 residues. Germline values: CDR1 DFQATT, CDR2 SNEGSKA (reference sequence). The V segment lost 4 bases and the J segment 4 bases; nucleotides outside the gene matches: 6. The sequenced CDR3 bases are TGCAGTGCTACCTACCGGGACAGCTATGGC. The encoded protein is CSATYRDSYG. In full, the CDR3 reads CSATYRDSYGYTF.

A remark on this clone: The read stops 3 residues short of the end of the CDR3; the missing end is completed from the germline J gene. The chain joins TRBV2 to TRBJ1-2; TRBD1 matches at 7 bases. This CDR3 contains 13 residues. Per the germline V gene, CDR1 is SNHLY and CDR2 is FYNNEI. The sequenced CDR3 bases are TGTGCCAGCAGTGAACAGGGGGAGGGGGGC. Translation gives CASSEQGEGG. The entire CDR3 sequence reads CASSEQGEGGYTF.

Concerning this clone: The CDR3 end falls 3 residues outside the read, so it is completed with the germline J gene. The chain joins TRBV29-1 to TRBJ1-1; D perhaps matches TRBD1 (5 bases). CDR1 SQVTM and CDR2 ANQGSEA come from the germline V gene. This CDR3 has 13 amino acids. V was cut by 4 bases and J by 4 bases, with 13 bases left in between. The DNA read from the CDR3 is TGCAGCGTTGCCCCCGGGGGGGGCACTGAA. It yields the protein CSVAPGGGTE. The entire CDR3 protein is CSVAPGGGTEAFF.

For this clone: The sequenced fragment ends 3 residues before the CDR3 boundary, so the rest is inferred from the germline J gene. V is TRBV20-1 and J is TRBJ2-3, with unresolved D. There are 16 residues in the CDR3. The V gene lost 1 base and the J gene lost 4 bases, with 18 bases spanning the gap. The germline gives CDR1 DFQATT, CDR2 SNEGSKA (reference sequence). The sequenced CDR3 bases are TGCAGTGCTAGAGGGAGACATAAGAGGTTGGCAGATACG. As protein: CSARGRHKRLADT. The CDR3 reads in full as CSARGRHKRLADTQYF.

A remark on this clone: The DNA ends 3 residues before the CDR3 does, and the rest of the CDR3 is filled in from the germline J gene. This rearrangement joins TRBV10-3 to TRBJ1-4; 7 bases are shared with TRBD1. The CDR3 has 15 residues. V shed 6 bases, J shed 1 base, and the junction held 5 bases outside the gene matches. Germline-derived CDR1 and CDR2 are ENHRY and SYGVKD. The CDR3 loop is CAISRTGVTNEKLFF. CDR3 DNA (partial): TGTGCCATCAGCCGGACAGGAGTAACTAATGAAAAA.

In regard to this clone: From the germline J gene comes the end of the CDR3, since the read stops 3 residues before it. This chain joins TRBV20-1 and TRBJ1-6; the match to TRBD1 covers 7 bases. Germline loops: CDR1 DFQATT, CDR2 SNEGSKA (reference sequence). After removal of 3 bases from V and 4 bases from J, the junction contained 6 bases not matched to a gene. CDR3 length equals 15 residues. The CDR3 DNA, read in part, is TGCAGTGCTAGGGAGACAGGGTCTTATAATTCACCC. Residues: CSARETGSYNSP. The whole CDR3 protein is CSARETGSYNSPLHF.

For this clone: The read stops 3 residues short of the end of the CDR3; the missing end is completed from the germline J gene. The chain carries TRBV9 and TRBJ2-5; 7 bases map to TRBD2. Per germline, CDR1 SGDLS and CDR2 YYNGEE. J was trimmed by 5 bases and V by 0 bases; bases with no gene match: 7. The CDR3 contains 15 residues. The sequenced CDR3 bases are TGTGCCAGCAGCGTAGAAAATTGGGGGGGTGAGACC. Translated: CASSVENWGGET. The full CDR3 protein reads CASSVENWGGETQYF.

For this clone: The missing CDR3 end, 3 residues past where the read stops, is filled in from the germline J gene. The gene calls are TRBV29-1 and TRBJ2-7; 7 nucleotides line up with TRBD1. Germline V gene lookup returns CDR1 SQVTM and CDR2 ANQGSEA. This CDR3 contains 12 residues. Trimming at V came to 6 bases and at J to 5 bases, leaving 7 bases not matched to a gene. The CDR3 here is CSVAPTGNEQYF. The CDR3 bases that were read are TGCAGCGTGGCCCCGACAGGGAACGAG.

Notes on this clone: The read falls 3 residues short of the CDR3 end, and the missing part is taken from the germline J gene. This rearrangement joins TRBV10-1 to TRBJ1-1; the D is unclear. Germline V CDR1 and CDR2: WNHNN, SYGVQD (reference sequence). The length of the CDR3 is 18 residues. V lost 2 bases and J 5 bases, leaving 24 bases between the germline ends. The CDR3 bases that were read are TGCGCCAGCAGTGAGGAGAGCCTAGAGATCGGGGAAGGAACTGAA. This codes for CASSEESLEIGEGTE. The full-length CDR3 reads as CASSEESLEIGEGTEAFF.

In regard to this clone: The CDR3 end is not reached by the read, which stops 3 residues before it; the germline J gene fills it in. This chain links TRBV29-1 with TRBJ2-1; maybe TRBD1 (6 bases). The CDR3 has 20 amino acids. CDR1 is SQVTM and CDR2 is ANQGSEA in the germline V gene. Trimming cost V 0 bases and J 0 bases, with 24 bases left between them. The sequenced part of the CDR3 DNA is TGCAGCGTTGAAGATCCCGGGACATGGCTCACACTGAGCTCCTACAATGAG. This gives the protein CSVEDPGTWLTLSSYNE. The full CDR3 protein reads CSVEDPGTWLTLSSYNEQFF.

The sequenced CDR3 bases are TGTGCCATCAGTGAGATGGCTCAGCCC. Residues: CAISEMAQP. The entire CDR3 protein is CAISEMAQPQHF. V usage is TRBV10-3 and J usage is TRBJ1-5; no clear D. The CDR3 end falls 3 residues outside the read, so it is completed with the germline J gene. Germline V gives CDR1 ENHRY, CDR2 SYGVKD. The V end lost 2 bases, the J end lost 6 bases, and 5 bases lay between the germline ends. CDR3 length: 12 residues.

The sequenced CDR3 bases are TGTGCCAGTAGTATCGGGGGACAGACCCTTCAGGAAGATACG. Encoded protein: CASSIGGQTLQEDT. The entire CDR3 sequence reads CASSIGGQTLQEDTQYF. This rearrangement joins TRBV19 to TRBJ2-3; D is possibly TRBD1 (7 bases). The CDR3 end lies 3 residues beyond the end of the read and is filled in from the germline J gene. Germline CDR1 LNHDA, CDR2 SQIVND (reference sequence). The CDR3 length is 17 residues. V was clipped by 3 bases and J by 5 bases, with 21 bases between them.

Turning to this clone: The CDR3 end is not reached by the read, which stops 3 residues before it; the germline J gene fills it in. The V call is TRBV20-1, the J call TRBJ2-3; 10 nucleotides line up with TRBD2. Looked up from germline, CDR1 is DFQATT and CDR2 is SNEGSKA (reference sequence). The CDR3 extends over 15 amino acids. J was trimmed by 3 bases and V by 6 bases; bases with no gene match: 9. CDR3 loop: CSAPALAGETDTQYF. CDR3 DNA (partial): TGCAGTGCCCCCGCCCTAGCGGGAGAAACAGATACG.